This TCR beta chain was recovered during a study of cytomegalovirus exposure and HLA in healthy donors. V was cut by 5 bases and J by 3 bases, with 11 bases left in between. Germline-derived CDR1 and CDR2 are SEHNR and FQNEAQ (reference sequence). CDR3 size: 13 residues. Some clones are missing from TCRdb's copy, which holds only in-frame ones; the method was immunoSEQ multiplex PCR. The sample lists 110,000 or so clones, 86% occurring once. The chain employs TRBV7-9 and TRBJ2-7, with D unclear. Sequenced input: PBMCs. The sequence derives from a woman aged 18-29 years in good health and CMV-seropositive. DNA for the CDR3: TGTGCCAGCAGCCCCGTCCCTTACTACGAGCAGTACTTC. Translating it yields CASSPVPYYEQYF. Full variable domain (rest looked up from reference TRBV7-9 and TRBJ2-7): DTGVSQNPRHKITKRGQNVTFRCDPISEHNRLYWYRQTLGQGPEFLTYFQNEAQLEKSRLLSDRFSAERPKGSFSTLEIQRTEQGDSAMYLCASSPVPYYEQYFGPGTRLTVT.